The 25 T cell receptor beta chains listed next were all sequenced from one sample in a study of PD-1 blockade in mismatch repair-deficient tumors. The protocol was immunoSEQ multiplex PCR, while the TCRdb copy is restricted to in-frame clones and leaves out a portion. Of 15,000 to 25,000 clones listed, around 80% are singletons. The material sequenced was PBMCs, taken 52 weeks after starting pembrolizumab. These receptors were taken from an adult with mismatch repair-deficient cancer.

V gene TRBV18 combines with J gene TRBJ2-3, with 7 nucleotides matching TRBD1. J was trimmed by 0 bases and V by 4 bases; bases with no gene match: 1. Germline V gene data show CDR1 as KGHSH and CDR2 as LQKENI. The CDR3 covers 14 residues. Written as DNA, the CDR3 is TGTGCCAGCTCACGGACAGGAAGCACAGATACGCAGTATTTT. Protein product: CASSRTGSTDTQYF.

This clone turned up a few times. V usage is TRBV7-9 and J usage is TRBJ2-7; perhaps TRBD2 as D (5 bases). Germline CDR1 SEHNR, CDR2 FQNEAQ (reference sequence). The CDR3 has 11 amino acids. The V gene lost 8 bases and the J gene lost 3 bases, with 8 bases spanning the gap. The CDR3 nucleotides are TGTGCCAGCGGGAGTGGCTACGAGCAGTACTTC. This translates into CASGSGYEQYF.

The rearrangement uses TRBV7-7 and TRBJ2-1; 13 bases match TRBD2. This CDR3 region has 16 residues. Germline assignment: CDR1 SSHAT and CDR2 FNYEAQ (reference sequence). With V trimmed by 5 bases and J by 6 bases, 7 bases remained unmatched. The CDR3 spells CASSESRLAGGNEQFF. In DNA form, the CDR3 reads TGTGCCAGCAGCGAATCCAGACTAGCGGGAGGCAATGAGCAGTTCTTC.

The chain joins TRBV18 to TRBJ1-1, with a weak D call TRBD1 (6 bases). The length of the CDR3 is 15 residues. Germline V CDR1 and CDR2: KGHSH, LQKENI. V lost 0 bases and J 6 bases, leaving 14 bases between the germline ends. The CDR3 bases are TGTGCCAGCTCACCACCCTTCGGACAGCAGGCTGAAGCTTTCTTT. Its protein is CASSPPFGQQAEAFF.

This clone was counted a few times. The V and J genes are TRBV7-3 and TRBJ2-7, with a possible D match to TRBD2 (6 bases). V was clipped by 2 bases and J by 7 bases, with 9 bases between them. The V gene's germline CDR1 is SGHTA and CDR2 FQGTGA. This CDR3 spans 12 amino acids. In nucleotides, the CDR3 is TGTGCCAGCAGCTTATTGGAGGGTGAGCAGTACTTC. Its protein is CASSLLEGEQYF.

V and J are TRBV4-1 and TRBJ2-7; 10 nucleotides agree with TRBD2. The CDR3 consists of 20 residues. The V segment lost 2 bases and the J segment 3 bases; nucleotides outside the gene matches: 19. Germline-derived CDR1 and CDR2 are MGHRA and YSYEKL. CDR3 protein: CASSQKFAGTSATEGYEQYF. Here the CDR3 DNA reads TGCGCCAGCAGCCAAAAGTTCGCCGGGACTAGCGCCACAGAGGGCTACGAGCAGTACTTC.

There are a few counts of this clone. The V call is TRBV27, the J call TRBJ1-2; perhaps TRBD1 as D (5 bases). Trimming pared 5 bases from V and 8 bases from J, leaving 9 bases between. The CDR3 contains 11 residues. The germline V gene has CDR1 MNHEY and CDR2 SMNVEV (reference sequence). The CDR3 spells CASSTGSGYTF. The CDR3 bases are TGTGCCAGCAGTACAGGTTCCGGCTACACCTTC.

This chain joins TRBV29-1 and TRBJ2-1, with D tentatively TRBD2 (6 bases). V lost 7 bases to trimming and J lost 2 bases, with 6 bases between them. Germline lookup yields CDR1 SQVTM and CDR2 ANQGSEA. This CDR3 spans 11 amino acids. CDR3 sequence (DNA): TGCAGCGCGGGGGCCTACAATGAGCAGTTCTTC. It translates to CSAGAYNEQFF.

The chain has TRBV6-1 and TRBJ1-4; D may be TRBD1 (5 bases). Germline lookup yields CDR1 MNHNS and CDR2 SASEGT. The germline V and J ends were trimmed by 5 bases and 7 bases, with 17 bases remaining between them. The CDR3 spans 15 residues. Here the CDR3 reads CASSPAGTGVEKLFF. In DNA, the CDR3 is TGTGCCAGCAGTCCAGCGGGGACGGGGGTTGAAAAACTGTTTTTT.

In this sample, this clone turned up once. The V and J genes are TRBV5-6 and TRBJ2-5; weak D call: TRBD1 (5 bases). Germline CDR1 and CDR2: SGHDT and YYEEEE. The CDR3 consists of 14 residues. V shed 2 bases and J shed 0 bases, with 8 bases lying between them. The CDR3 sequence is CASSLQEHQETQYF. The CDR3 coding sequence is TGTGCCAGCAGCTTACAGGAACACCAAGAGACCCAGTACTTC.

This rearrangement joins TRBV6-1 to TRBJ2-7; the D is unclear. Trimming took 4 bases from V and 3 from J, leaving 10 bases between them. Germline V gives CDR1 MNHNS, CDR2 SASEGT. The CDR3 totals 13 residues. CDR3 protein: CASSANQRYEQYF. DNA of the CDR3: TGTGCCAGCAGTGCAAATCAGCGCTACGAGCAGTACTTC.

V usage is TRBV2 and J usage is TRBJ2-1; 8 nucleotides align to TRBD2. V trimming: 5 bases; J trimming: 5 bases; junction bases outside the gene matches: 8. Germline values: CDR1 SNHLY, CDR2 FYNNEI. The length of the CDR3 is 15 residues. The CDR3 DNA sequence: TGTGCCAGCAGTAGGAGCGGGAGAAGTGACAATGAGCAGTTCTTC. It translates to CASSRSGRSDNEQFF.

This chain connects TRBV28 to TRBJ2-7, with D possibly being TRBD2 (7 bases). Per the germline V gene, CDR1 is MDHEN and CDR2 is SYDVKM. The CDR3 totals 13 residues. Trimming removed 8 bases from V and 6 bases from J, with 17 bases in between. The CDR3 DNA is TGTGCCAGCGCCTATGGGGGGGCTCGCGAGCAGTACTTC. This codes for CASAYGGAREQYF.

The chain joins TRBV25-1 to TRBJ1-5; D may be TRBD1 (6 bases). Germline V lookup: CDR1 MGHDK, CDR2 SYGVNS. CDR3 size: 14 residues. With 3 bases removed from V and 6 bases from J, the gap between germline ends came to 12 bases. In DNA form, the CDR3 reads TGTGCCAGCAGTGAGCCAGGGGCTCTTCAGCCCCAGCATTTT. Translation gives CASSEPGALQPQHF.

The chain recombines TRBV6-1 with TRBJ1-1; D is undetermined. Germline V gene lookup returns CDR1 MNHNS and CDR2 SASEGT. This CDR3 contains 15 residues. V was trimmed by 4 bases and J by 0 bases, leaving 12 bases between them. The CDR3 bases are TGTGCCAGCAGTGGTGCGGCAGCTATGAACACTGAAGCTTTCTTT. Translation: CASSGAAAMNTEAFF.

The V call is TRBV19, the J call TRBJ1-1; a possible D gene is TRBD1 (5 bases). Deletions cut 3 bases from V and 0 bases from J, with 23 bases between. The germline CDR1 and CDR2 sequences are LNHDA and SQIVND (reference sequence). The CDR3 totals 19 residues. CDR3 residues: CASSIGTGGVKRLNTEAFF. The CDR3 DNA reads TGTGCCAGTAGTATTGGGACGGGCGGGGTCAAGCGGCTGAACACTGAAGCTTTCTTT.

The table lists this clone with a count of one. V usage is TRBV5-6 and J usage is TRBJ1-2; D is perhaps TRBD1 (5 bases). The V end was cut by 1 base, the J end by 4 bases, with 8 bases between. This CDR3 spans 13 amino acids. Germline V gene sequence: CDR1 SGHDT, CDR2 YYEEEE. The CDR3 nucleotides read TGTGCCAGCAGCTTGAGACAGCTCTATGGCTACACCTTC. Translating gives CASSLRQLYGYTF.

J is TRBJ2-3 and V is TRBV27, with TRBD2 as a possible D gene (5 bases). The V end was cut by 4 bases, the J end by 6 bases, with 5 bases between. Germline CDR1 reads MNHEY; CDR2 reads SMNVEV (reference sequence). The CDR3 is 11 residues long. The CDR3 nucleotides read TGTGCCAGCAGTTCGGGGGATACGCAGTATTTT. Translating it yields CASSSGDTQYF.

Only one count was recorded for this clone. The J gene is TRBJ1-1, the V gene TRBV5-1; TRBD1 matches 10 bases. V shed 3 bases and J 1 base; nucleotides not matched to a gene: 6. This CDR3 region has 16 residues. CDR1 SGHRS and CDR2 YFSETQ come from the germline V gene. CDR3 amino acids: CASSSRQGATNTEAFF. The CDR3 DNA sequence: TGCGCCAGCAGCTCGAGACAGGGGGCCACGAACACTGAAGCTTTCTTT.

This chain links TRBV27 with TRBJ1-5; D unclear. The CDR3 has 14 amino acids. Trimming left V 5 bases short and J 0 bases short, with 8 bases between. Germline CDR1 and CDR2: MNHEY and SMNVEV (reference sequence). The chain's CDR3 is CASSPLDSNQPQHF. In DNA form, the CDR3 reads TGTGCCAGCAGTCCACTAGATAGCAATCAGCCCCAGCATTTT.

This sequence joins TRBV11-1 and TRBJ2-7; D call uncertain. In germline, CDR1 is SGHAT, CDR2 FQDESV (reference sequence). V dropped 1 base and J dropped 0 bases, with 13 bases sitting between them. This CDR3 is 16 amino acids long. In DNA, the CDR3 is TGTGCCAGCAGCTTAGGCCTCTTTTCTAGCTCCTACGAGCAGTACTTC. This sequence encodes CASSLGLFSSSYEQYF.

The chain joins TRBV7-8 to TRBJ2-2; a weak D match, TRBD1 (6 bases). The CDR3 covers 17 residues. CDR1 is SGHVS, CDR2 FQNEAQ, per germline. Trimming removed 6 bases from V and 1 base from J, with 18 bases in between. As DNA, the CDR3 is TGTGCCAGCAGGATGGGGGCGAGGGGGAGGAACACCGGGGAGCTGTTTTTT. Protein: CASRMGARGRNTGELFF.

The chain couples TRBV30 to TRBJ2-5; possibly TRBD2 for D (5 bases). Germline V gives CDR1 GTSNPN, CDR2 SVGIG (reference sequence). Trimming stripped 2 bases from V and 4 bases from J, with 14 bases between. This CDR3 region has 14 residues. The CDR3 nucleotides read TGTGCCTGGAGTCTGAACGGGATGAGAGAGACCCAGTACTTC. It yields the protein CAWSLNGMRETQYF.

The chain couples TRBV6-1 to TRBJ2-1; D gene uncertain. This CDR3 has 14 amino acids. V was clipped by 5 bases and J by 8 bases, with 16 bases between them. Germline V gives CDR1 MNHNS, CDR2 SASEGT. CDR3 bases: TGTGCCAGCAGTCTACGACCAGACGCGGATGAGCAGTTCTTC. Protein sequence: CASSLRPDADEQFF.

The genes are TRBV5-4 and TRBJ1-2, with a possible D match to TRBD1 (6 bases). Trimming pared 1 base from V and 0 bases from J, leaving 10 bases between. Looked up from germline, CDR1 is SGHNT and CDR2 is YYREEE (reference sequence). This CDR3 is built from 15 residues. CDR3 DNA: TGTGCCAGCAGCTTGCAGGGGAGGGCTAACTATGGCTACACCTTC. Protein product: CASSLQGRANYGYTF.